Described below is a single T cell receptor beta chain sequence and its context. Here immunoSEQ multiplex PCR was the method, and the copy in TCRdb shows in-frame clones only, minus some. The table records 250,000 to 350,000 clones, 70% to 85% of them present only once. This specimen belongs to a study of blood T cell repertoires in COVID-19. Overall study: Some COVID-19 samples were acute and others convalescent; all came from the United States, Italy and Spain. From T cells, B-cell-depleted T cells, or PBMCs came the material, which was cDNA or gDNA.

Trimming stripped 4 bases from V and 0 bases from J, with 9 bases between. This CDR3 has 14 amino acids. Germline V gene data show CDR1 as SGHAT and CDR2 as FQNNGV. The chain carries TRBV11-2 and TRBJ1-1, with D possibly being TRBD1 (5 bases). Sequencing input: peripheral blood. The origin of this receptor is a human donor with COVID-19, enrolled during active disease. The donor label of this sample is uncertain. The CDR3 DNA follows: TGTGCCAGCAGCTCCACGACAGTGAACACTGAAGCTTTCTTT. Its translation is CASSSTTVNTEAFF.